The next 25 T cell receptor beta chains were all read from a single sample in a study of graft-versus-host responses after intestinal transplantation. Assay used: immunoSEQ multiplex PCR; TCRdb lists only in-frame clones, some missing. This table holds about 18,000 clones, approximately 80% found once. Both intraepithelial and lamina propria lymphocytes were released by processing graft tissue. Source: ileum tissue, taken approximately 83 weeks after intestinal transplantation. These receptor sequences come from a human patient who received an intestinal transplant, so some T cells may come from the graft donor.

The chain has TRBV4-1 and TRBJ2-3; TRBD2 is a possible D gene (6 bases). The germline V and J ends were trimmed by 1 base and 6 bases, with 14 bases remaining between them. Germline V gene data show CDR1 as MGHRA and CDR2 as YSYEKL. The CDR3 totals 15 residues. DNA for the CDR3: TGCGCCAGCAGCCAAGGACGGGGTGGAGGGGATACGCAGTATTTT. It translates to CASSQGRGGGDTQYF.

V gene TRBV30 combines with J gene TRBJ1-5; D may be TRBD1 (6 bases). CDR1 and CDR2 (germline): GTSNPN, SVGIG (reference sequence). This CDR3 is built from 14 residues. Trimming cost V 5 bases and J 3 bases, with 14 bases left between them. The CDR3 DNA follows: TGTGCCTGGTCACCCGGACAGAACAATCAGCCCCAGCATTTT. Its protein product is CAWSPGQNNQPQHF.

V and J are TRBV11-2 and TRBJ1-5; possible D gene TRBD1, 6 bases. The V gene lost 8 bases and the J gene lost 1 base, with 18 bases spanning the gap. Per germline, CDR1 SGHAT and CDR2 FQNNGV. The CDR3 has 16 residues. DNA for the CDR3: TGTGCCAGCGGCACAAAGGGGGGGACGAGCAATCAGCCCCAGCATTTT. As protein: CASGTKGGTSNQPQHF.

The chain carries TRBV4-2 and TRBJ2-5; D is uncertain. The end of the DNA is better explained by TRBJ2-7, so the J call may be wrong. The CDR3 spans 13 residues. Germline assignment: CDR1 LGHNA and CDR2 YNFKEQ. CDR3 in DNA: TGTGCCAGCAGCCACCAGGATGGCTACGAGCAGTACTTC. Its translation: CASSHQDGYEQYF.

The chain couples TRBV7-8 to TRBJ2-3, with a possible D match to TRBD2 (5 bases). In germline, CDR1 is SGHVS, CDR2 FQNEAQ. V lost 3 bases and J 0 bases, leaving 16 bases between the germline ends. This CDR3 spans 17 amino acids. The CDR3 nucleotides read TGTGCCAGCAGCTTGCTCGGGAACCGAGCAAGCACAGATACGCAGTATTTT. Translating gives CASSLLGNRASTDTQYF.

The chain links TRBV2 to TRBJ2-4; tentative D call: TRBD2 (6 bases). V lost 7 bases and J 4 bases, leaving 14 bases between the germline ends. This CDR3 contains 14 residues. CDR1 SNHLY and CDR2 FYNNEI come from the germline V gene. CDR3 coding DNA: TGTGCCAGCAAAATGGAGGAGGGGAAAAACATTCAGTACTTC. Protein product: CASKMEEGKNIQYF. The variable domain in full, completed from reference TRBV2 and TRBJ2-4, reads EPEVTQTPSHQVTQMGQEVILRCVPISNHLYFYWYRQILGQKVEFLVSFYNNEISEKSEIFDDQFSVERPDGSNFTLKIRSTKLEDSAMYFCASKMEEGKNIQYFGAGTRLSVL.

The V gene is TRBV18, the J gene TRBJ2-5; D gene unclear. V was trimmed by 3 bases and J by 5 bases, leaving 13 bases between them. Germline-derived CDR1 and CDR2 are KGHSH and LQKENI. There are 14 residues in the CDR3. The DNA of the CDR3 is TGTGCCAGCTCACCGTTTGAGCTCGGGGAGACCCAGTACTTC. This encodes CASSPFELGETQYF.

The CDR3 DNA reads TGTGCCAGTAGTACCGGGGGCCTGGGGGTGACCCAGTACTTC. This encodes CASSTGGLGVTQYF. The rearrangement links TRBV19 to TRBJ2-5, with D perhaps assigned TRBD1 or TRBD2 (6 bases each). The germline V gene encodes CDR1 LNHDA and CDR2 SQIVND (reference sequence). V dropped 4 bases and J dropped 7 bases, with 16 bases sitting between them. The CDR3 has 14 residues.

V and J are TRBV5-1 and TRBJ2-3; D might be TRBD1 (7 bases). V dropped 4 bases and J dropped 4 bases, with 16 bases sitting between them. CDR1 is SGHRS, CDR2 YFSETQ, per germline. The CDR3 consists of 15 residues. CDR3 DNA: TGCGCCAGCAGCGGGCAGGGGGGCGGCGCAGATACGCAGTATTTT. Encoded protein: CASSGQGGGADTQYF. Complete variable domain (other parts from reference TRBV5-1 and TRBJ2-3): KAGVTQTPRYLIKTRGQQVTLSCSPISGHRSVSWYQQTPGQGLQFLFEYFSETQRNKGNFPGRFSGRQFSNSRSEMNVSTLELGDSALYLCASSGQGGGADTQYFGPGTRLTVL.

This chain links TRBV9 with TRBJ2-3; D is possibly TRBD2 (6 bases). The V end lost 0 bases, the J end lost 1 base, and 9 bases lay between the germline ends. The CDR3 runs 15 residues. Per the germline V gene, CDR1 is SGDLS and CDR2 is YYNGEE. The CDR3 here is CASSVEQRGTDTQYF. The CDR3 DNA follows: TGTGCCAGCAGCGTAGAGCAGCGGGGCACAGATACGCAGTATTTT.

V usage is TRBV28 and J usage is TRBJ1-5; 8 nucleotides agree with TRBD1. V lost 4 bases, J lost 4 bases, and 9 bases stayed unmatched. The CDR3 is 16 amino acids. CDR1 is MDHEN, CDR2 SYDVKM, per germline. Here the CDR3 DNA reads TGTGCCAGCAGTTCTTGGACAGGGCAAAGGAATCAGCCCCAGCATTTT. Translating it yields CASSSWTGQRNQPQHF.

The J gene is TRBJ1-6, the V gene TRBV7-9; no clear D gene. In germline, CDR1 is SEHNR, CDR2 FQNEAQ (reference sequence). There are 15 residues in the CDR3. The ends were cut back, 5 bases at V and 8 bases at J, with 16 bases in the middle. Here the CDR3 reads CASSDIGLIHSPLHF. CDR3 nucleotides: TGTGCCAGCAGCGATATAGGACTGATCCATTCACCCCTCCACTTT.

The rearrangement joins TRBV6-5 to TRBJ2-7; 9 bases agree with TRBD1. With V trimmed by 4 bases and J by 5 bases, 6 bases remained unmatched. The length of the CDR3 is 14 residues. CDR1 MNHEY and CDR2 SVGAGI come from the germline V gene. The CDR3 loop is CASSSWGQGDEQYF. CDR3 sequence (DNA): TGTGCCAGCAGTTCCTGGGGACAGGGTGACGAGCAGTACTTC.

This clone has a single count. The rearrangement joins TRBV10-1 to TRBJ1-1; no clear D gene. The CDR3 consists of 12 residues. Trimming left V 6 bases short and J 1 base short, with 6 bases between. Germline V gives CDR1 WNHNN, CDR2 SYGVQD (reference sequence). CDR3 nucleotides: TGCGCCAGCAGAGACGGGAACACTGAAGCTTTCTTT. Protein product: CASRDGNTEAFF.

CDR3 nucleotide sequence: TGTGCCAGCCGTGGACGCAGGAAAGGAACTTCGAACACCGGGGAGCTGTTTTTT. Translated: CASRGRRKGTSNTGELFF. This chain uses TRBV6-1 with TRBJ2-2, with D uncertain. Trimming cost V 8 bases and J 0 bases, with 22 bases left between them. Germline-derived CDR1 and CDR2 are MNHNS and SASEGT. CDR3 size: 18 residues.

This chain links TRBV19 with TRBJ2-5; 11 bases map to TRBD2. Germline V gene lookup returns CDR1 LNHDA and CDR2 SQIVND (reference sequence). CDR3 length equals 15 residues. The J segment lost 5 bases and the V segment lost 2 bases, leaving 4 bases of the junction unmatched. CDR3 coding DNA: TGTGCCAGTAGTATAATCACTAGCGGGAGCGAGACCCAGTACTTC. This codes for CASSIITSGSETQYF.

This clone was counted a single time. The V call is TRBV18, the J call TRBJ2-5; 7 bases map to TRBD2. Judging by the DNA end, TRBJ2-7 fits better; the J call may be wrong. This CDR3 spans 15 amino acids. Germline V gives CDR1 KGHSH, CDR2 LQKENI. The CDR3 sequence: CASSPPGLPSYEQYF. The CDR3 DNA sequence: TGTGCCAGCTCACCCCCGGGACTACCCTCCTACGAGCAGTACTTC.

V gene TRBV5-1 combines with J gene TRBJ1-3; D remains ambiguous. V was trimmed by 0 bases and J by 0 bases, leaving 7 bases between them. Germline CDR1 reads SGHRS; CDR2 reads YFSETQ. This CDR3 comprises 15 residues. In DNA, the CDR3 is TGCGCCAGCAGCTTGGGGCAGGTCTCTGGAAACACCATATATTTT. This translates into CASSLGQVSGNTIYF. The full variable domain, in which reference TRBV5-1 and TRBJ1-3 provide the parts outside the CDR3, is KAGVTQTPRYLIKTRGQQVTLSCSPISGHRSVSWYQQTPGQGLQFLFEYFSETQRNKGNFPGRFSGRQFSNSRSEMNVSTLELGDSALYLCASSLGQVSGNTIYFGEGSWLTVV.

The J gene is TRBJ1-3, the V gene TRBV11-2; D remains ambiguous. The CDR3 loop spans 15 amino acids. Germline V gene sequence: CDR1 SGHAT, CDR2 FQNNGV. V was cut by 5 bases and J by 1 base, with 12 bases left in between. The CDR3 is CASSPPGSSGNTIYF. CDR3 nucleotides: TGTGCCAGCAGCCCCCCCGGGAGTTCTGGAAACACCATATATTTT.

The chain carries TRBV9 and TRBJ2-3, with D maybe TRBD2 (6 bases). The CDR3 has 16 residues. Germline CDR1 SGDLS, CDR2 YYNGEE. Trimming pared 1 base from V and 2 bases from J, leaving 14 bases between. The CDR3, as DNA: TGTGCCAGCAGCGTATCCCCCTCGGGACTCACAGATACGCAGTATTTT. Amino acids: CASSVSPSGLTDTQYF.

This clone was detected only a few times. The rearrangement links TRBV30 to TRBJ2-7, with D unclear. There are 14 residues in the CDR3. V lost 4 bases and J lost 0, with 13 bases in between. Per the germline V gene, CDR1 is GTSNPN and CDR2 is SVGIG (reference sequence). The CDR3 spells CAWTPSPNSYEQYF. The DNA for the CDR3 is TGTGCCTGGACTCCCTCCCCAAACTCCTACGAGCAGTACTTC.

The V and J genes are TRBV7-2 and TRBJ1-1; D is perhaps TRBD1 (5 bases). The CDR3 runs 19 residues. The germline V gene has CDR1 SGHTA and CDR2 FQGNSA. Trimming removed 5 bases from V and 0 bases from J, with 25 bases in between. CDR3 sequence: CASSASIHERGVVNTEAFF. The DNA for the CDR3 is TGTGCCAGCAGCGCTTCCATCCACGAAAGGGGAGTAGTGAACACTGAAGCTTTCTTT.

The CDR3 sequence is CASSQNPQGDGQPQHF. DNA for the CDR3: TGTGCCAGCAGCCAAAATCCCCAGGGTGACGGGCAGCCCCAGCATTTT. The rearrangement uses TRBV4-2 and TRBJ1-5, with D possibly TRBD1 on 5 matching bases. V dropped 2 bases and J dropped 7 bases, with 18 bases sitting between them. Germline assignment: CDR1 LGHNA and CDR2 YNFKEQ. This CDR3 spans 16 amino acids.

This rearrangement joins TRBV19 to TRBJ2-2; tentatively, D is TRBD2 (6 bases). V was pared by 10 bases and J by 2 bases, with 11 bases between. This CDR3 has 13 residues. The germline V gene has CDR1 LNHDA and CDR2 SQIVND (reference sequence). The CDR3 DNA is TGTGCCACAACGGACTATAACACCGGGGAGCTGTTTTTT. As protein: CATTDYNTGELFF.

V usage is TRBV7-9 and J usage is TRBJ2-3; 11 nucleotides align to TRBD2. V was clipped by 5 bases and J by 3 bases; unmatched bases: 4. Germline CDR1 SEHNR, CDR2 FQNEAQ (reference sequence). The CDR3 is made up of 15 amino acids. The CDR3 sequence: CASSKTSGVTDTQYF. The CDR3 nucleotides are TGTGCCAGCAGCAAGACTAGCGGGGTTACAGATACGCAGTATTTT.